The following is a T cell receptor beta chain sequence with its context. This clone's antigen is unknown. Nothing much larger sits one base from this clone, and base qualities are not available. This specimen comes from a study of T cells after yellow fever vaccination (dated by TCRdb to between 2018 and 2020). Background for the entire study: Libraries from fractions with low cell numbers were prepared with the SMART-Seq v4 Ultra Low Input RNA kit. Bulk TCR alpha and beta repertoires were sequenced longitudinally to track T-cell clones before and after primary and booster YFV17D yellow fever vaccination. Blood was collected at multiple timepoints before and after primary and secondary immunization, and bulk PBMC replicates and cell subsets were isolated. The cohort comprised two healthy male donors, one aged 18 to 29 and one aged 30 to 39 years. Results the study describes overall, beyond this receptor: Computational filtering was needed because FACS-sorted repertoires could contain abundant contaminating clonotypes from the bulk population. A small share of clonotypes was detected in both CD4 and CD8 compartments, with the overlap likely arising from convergent recombination. The secondary T-cell response was weaker than the primary response but faster, peaking on day 5 instead of day 15. The study included only a couple of donors, which limits how far the findings can be generalized. After the booster, most of the clones that had expanded following primary vaccination were detected again (almost 98% of CD4 and around 88% of CD8), which suggests that memory was broadly maintained.

TCR cDNA was synthesized by 5'RACE template switching, which introduced a universal primer site and unique molecular identifiers. Priming of cDNA synthesis was performed from both the TCR alpha and TCR beta constant segments. Library amplification used two PCR steps, and the second PCR step added sample barcodes and sequencing adapters. Libraries were sequenced on Illumina HiSeq 2500 (2x100 bp) or NovaSeq (2x150 bp). For the original study's pipeline: Reads were demultiplexed and collapsed into UMI consensus sequences with MIGEC, and V(D)J alignment was performed with MiXCR. Vaccine-responding clonotypes were defined with edgeR using replicate PBMC samples, requiring FDR below 0.01 and a log2 fold change above 5 up to day 15. Each bulk clonotype was labeled CD4 or CD8 based on which sequenced repertoire, CD4 or CD8, contained the clonotype at higher abundance. The public reads were reanalyzed by TCRdb: fastp trimming at Q25, MiXCR alignment, in-frame beta chains only. Entries are consolidated by CDR3 protein sequence, retaining the most common genes and DNA. The authors' filters were not applied to this entry. The sample table contains nearly 350,000 distinct CDR3 sequences; only one count was recorded for less than 9.5% of them. Jointly, the top ten make up 17% of the sample.

This sample's treatment or condition label indicates: live attenuated yellow fever vaccine strain. At each blood-draw timepoint, two biological replicates of bulk PBMCs were obtained. PBMCs were isolated from peripheral blood using a standard Ficoll-Paque protocol. TriZol was used to extract RNA from bulk PBMCs, CD4 and CD8 fractions, and dextramer-positive and dextramer-negative fractions. This sequence originates from a man aged 18 to 30 who received the YFV17D yellow fever vaccine. Sequenced material: PBMCs, taken more than 40 days after the first yellow fever vaccination.

The CDR3 region reads CASSGKGNTEAFF. The DNA reads as follows: TGTGCCAGTAGCGGAAAGGGAAACACTGAAGCTTTCTTT. In this chain, TRBV19 is recombined with TRBJ1-1; the D gene assignment is ambiguous. V is cut by 6 bases and J by 2 bases, and the space between the germline ends is 10 bases. For CDR1 and CDR2, the germline V gene (reference sequence) lists LNHDA and SQIVND. The CDR3 sequence holds 13 residues, the cysteine and phenylalanine included. The DNA shown is the 39-base CDR3, in frame from base 1. The variable domain in full, with residues beyond the CDR3 obtained from the reference TRBV19 and TRBJ1-1 genes, is DGGITQSPKYLFRKEGQNVTLSCEQNLNHDAMYWYRQDPGQGLRLIYYSQIVNDFQKGDIAEGYSVSREKKESFPLTVTSAQKNPTAFYLCASSGKGNTEAFFGQGTRLTVV.